This T cell receptor beta chain was observed in a study of identical twins. Addition of a universal primer site occurred through template switching, and cDNA carried unique molecular identifiers. One entry per CDR3 protein results from TCRdb running MiXCR on the 5' RACE reads. The sample yields 420,000 or so distinct CDR3 sequences, about 18% seen once. General study results and limits: Out-of-frame sharing of TCR alpha in monozygotic twins was underestimated by models. Among beta out-of-frame sequences, excess sharing between twins appeared weaker.

Remarks on this clonotype: Its specificity is unknown.

The ends were cut back, 6 bases at V and 2 bases at J, with 11 bases in the middle. Germline CDR1 reads DFQATT; CDR2 reads SNEGSKA (reference sequence). The CDR3 spans 13 residues. Only healthy Caucasians were enrolled as donors. The sequenced sample was naive T cells sorted from blood. The source of this sequence is a man aged 45-60 years in good health. The genes are TRBV20-1 and TRBJ2-1; the D gene is possibly TRBD2 (5 bases). CDR3 loop: CSARTSTYNEQFF. As DNA, the CDR3 is TGCAGTGCCCGGACTTCTACCTACAATGAGCAGTTCTTC.